This T cell receptor beta chain was recovered during a study of molecular identifiers for immune sequencing clone quantification. This CDR3 spans 14 amino acids. Germline V gene data show CDR1 as SGHRS and CDR2 as YFSETQ. Unmatched junction bases numbered 3, after V lost 0 bases and J lost 4 bases. A single record per CDR3 protein comes from TCRdb applying MiXCR to the PCR reads. This sample has over 60,000 distinct CDR3 sequences, with over 15% found just once. This clonotype was seen many times. Sorted cell numbers of about 19,000 to 1,000,000, with 10%, 30% or 50% RNA, served as input for naive CD8 libraries.

The chain carries TRBV5-1 and TRBJ2-7, with 8 bases that match TRBD1. Input material: naive CD8+ T cells from blood, with Jurkat cell RNA spiked in. Subset: FACS-sorted CD8+CD4-CCR7+CD45RA+ naive T cells. The TCR sequence derives from a human donor in good health. Some libraries in this study had Jurkat cell RNA spiked in. CDR3 loop: CASSLVGQGYEQYF. The CDR3 DNA reads TGCGCCAGCAGCTTGGTCGGACAGGGATACGAGCAGTACTTC.